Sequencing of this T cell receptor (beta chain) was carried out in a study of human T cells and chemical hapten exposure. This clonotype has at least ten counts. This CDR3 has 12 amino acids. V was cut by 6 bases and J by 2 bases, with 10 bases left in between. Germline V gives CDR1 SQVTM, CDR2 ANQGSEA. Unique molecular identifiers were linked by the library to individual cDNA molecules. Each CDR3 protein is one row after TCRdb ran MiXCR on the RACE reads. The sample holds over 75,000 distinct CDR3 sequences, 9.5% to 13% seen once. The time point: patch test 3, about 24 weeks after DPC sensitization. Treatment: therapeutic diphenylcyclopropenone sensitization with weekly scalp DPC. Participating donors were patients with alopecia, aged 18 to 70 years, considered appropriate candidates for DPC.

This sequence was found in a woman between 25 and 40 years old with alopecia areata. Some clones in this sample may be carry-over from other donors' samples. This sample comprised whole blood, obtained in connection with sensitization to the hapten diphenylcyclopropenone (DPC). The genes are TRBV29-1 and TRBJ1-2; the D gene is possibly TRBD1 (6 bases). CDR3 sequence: CSVATGNYGYTF. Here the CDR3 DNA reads TGCAGCGTGGCTACAGGGAACTATGGCTACACCTTC.